The sample holds a few counts of the clone carrying this T cell receptor beta chain. These data are taken from a study of T-cell reconstitution after alpha-beta-depleted transplantation in children. A TCRbeta library incorporating unique molecular identifiers was prepared. TCRdb reprocessed the PCR reads via MiXCR and lists one record per CDR3 protein. In the table there are 600,000 to 700,000 distinct CDR3 sequences, roughly 17% of which are singletons. The material was PBMCs from the stem cell graft donor, obtained from the stem cell graft. The receptor's source is a human donor who donated a stem cell graft to a child with acute myeloid leukemia.

CDR3 coding DNA: TGCAGTGCTTTAGAGGGAGAGACCCAGTACTTC. The encoded protein is CSALEGETQYF. The V and J genes are TRBV20-1 and TRBJ2-5; a possible D gene is TRBD2 (5 bases). Germline values: CDR1 DFQATT, CDR2 SNEGSKA (reference sequence). Between the trimmed V and J ends, which lost 5 bases and 4 bases, there was a span of 8 bases. The CDR3 runs to 11 residues.